This T cell receptor (beta chain) appears in the sequencing data of a study of regulatory T cells in long-lasting Graves disease. This clonotype was detected many times. CDR1 is MNHNS and CDR2 is SASEGT in the germline V gene. The V end lost 11 bases, the J end lost 4 bases, and 14 bases lay between the germline ends. The CDR3 consists of 12 residues. The authors built TCR beta libraries using iRepertoire HTBI primers and Arm-PCR of CDR3 regions. TCRdb re-derived calls from the multiplex PCR reads in MiXCR, one entry per CDR3 protein. Of roughly 260,000 distinct CDR3 sequences detected, under 20% appear once; the ten largest clones hold approximately 14%. Time point reported: newly diagnosed GD, antithyroid drugs for less than 3 months. There was RNA extracted from PBMCs, and the TCR library was made from it. These records were also assigned to another study, of T cells in Graves' hyperthyroidism and ophthalmopathy.

The sequence was collected from a woman in her twenties or thirties with Graves disease. The sequenced sample was peripheral blood mononuclear cells (PBMCs), obtained at new diagnosis, from a patient treated with antithyroid drugs. This chain links TRBV6-1 with TRBJ1-1; weak D call: TRBD1 (6 bases). CDR3 DNA: TGTGCCCACAGGGCGGGGGGCACTGAAGCTTTCTTT. Residues: CAHRAGGTEAFF.